The source of this T cell receptor (beta chain) is a study of blood T cell repertoires in COVID-19. Germline V CDR1 and CDR2: SGHTS, YDEGEE. With V trimmed by 4 bases and J by 5 bases, 7 bases remained unmatched. This CDR3 contains 15 residues. The assay was immunoSEQ multiplex PCR, and TCRdb's table has in-frame clones only and misses some. The sample includes hundreds of thousands of clones, 70% to 90% of them seen just once. Exposed volunteers were people who met a COVID-19 case within 2 weeks before study entry. The J gene is TRBJ1-5, the V gene TRBV5-8, with TRBD1 identical over 9 bases. Input material: PBMCs or T cells enriched from blood (not recorded which). The origin of this receptor is a woman aged 18-29 years who had been exposed to COVID-19. The DNA for the CDR3 is TGTGCCAGCAGCGTAGAGTACAGGGGGCATCAGCCCCAGCATTTT. Amino acids: CASSVEYRGHQPQHF. The variable domain in full, with the rest retrieved from reference TRBV5-8 and TRBJ1-5, is EAGVTQSPTHLIKTRGQQATLRCSPISGHTSVYWYQQALGLGLQFLLWYDEGEERNRGNFPPRFSGRQFPNYSSELNVNALELEDSALYLCASSVEYRGHQPQHFGDGTRLSIL.